Each of the 10 T cell receptor beta chains below was sequenced from the same sample in a study of beta chain bispecific antibodies for T cell cancers. T cells were expanded from blood mononuclear cells for 3 to 4 days with anti-CD3 OKT3 or CD3/CD28 beads. These receptors lack a known antigen. TCRdb ran MiXCR on the 5' RACE reads and lists one entry per CDR3 protein. The table has 20,000 to 25,000 distinct CDR3 sequences, approximately 2% seen once. Study-wide results and limits: After anti-TRBV12 rather than anti-CD19 exposure, TRBV12-3 made up roughly 99% less of total TRBV signal. Normal T cells contributed less of the targeted TRBV signal than the leukemia cells did.

The source was healthy donor T cells cultured with leukemia cells, collected from a culture containing a bispecific antibody targeting TCR Vbeta12. The receptors derive from a human donor in good health. Some clones in this sample may be carry-over from other donors' samples.

This clonotype was recorded many times. This chain uses TRBV6-5 with TRBJ2-7; D ambiguous. The CDR3 covers 13 residues. Germline V CDR1 and CDR2: MNHEY, SVGAGI. With 2 bases removed from V and 3 bases from J, the gap between germline ends came to 8 bases. The CDR3 nucleotides read TGTGCCAGCAGTTACGAGGCCGACTACGAGCAGTACTTC. Translated, it gives CASSYEADYEQYF.

There are many counts of this clonotype. The rearrangement uses TRBV20-1 and TRBJ2-1, with D perhaps TRBD1 (5 bases). The CDR3 has 16 residues. The germline V gene has CDR1 DFQATT and CDR2 SNEGSKA (reference sequence). Trimming cost V 5 bases and J 2 bases, with 19 bases left between them. The CDR3 DNA sequence: TGCAGTGCTTCCCCACCAGGGCGCACCACCTACAATGAGCAGTTCTTC. Translation: CSASPPGRTTYNEQFF.

At least ten counts were recorded for this clonotype. The chain uses TRBV6-6 and TRBJ1-2; TRBD1 might be the D (5 bases). With 5 bases removed from V and 8 bases from J, the gap between germline ends came to 18 bases. The V gene's germline CDR1 is MNHNY and CDR2 SVGAGI (reference sequence). The CDR3 sequence is 14 residues long. The CDR3 sequence: CASSTTGTAGGYTF. The CDR3 coding sequence is TGTGCCAGCAGTACGACCGGGACCGCCGGCGGCTACACCTTC.

This clonotype has at least ten counts. The J gene is TRBJ2-1, the V gene TRBV5-1, with D perhaps TRBD1 (5 bases). In germline, CDR1 is SGHRS, CDR2 YFSETQ. This CDR3 is 13 amino acids long. V was pared by 3 bases and J by 13 bases, with 17 bases between. Here the CDR3 DNA reads TGCGCCAGCAGCTCCACTATTCTGACAGAACAGTTCTTC. Translated: CASSSTILTEQFF. The whole variable domain, remainder taken from reference TRBV5-1 and TRBJ2-1, is KAGVTQTPRYLIKTRGQQVTLSCSPISGHRSVSWYQQTPGQGLQFLFEYFSETQRNKGNFPGRFSGRQFSNSRSEMNVSTLELGDSALYLCASSSTILTEQFFGPGTRLTVL.

This clonotype was counted ten times or more. V and J are TRBV13 and TRBJ2-3; 15 bases map to TRBD2. V lost 5 bases, J lost 0 bases, and 3 bases stayed unmatched. The CDR3 is 17 amino acids. Germline values: CDR1 PRHDT, CDR2 FYEKMQ (reference sequence). For the CDR3, the DNA is TGTGCCAGCAGCCAGGGACTAGCGGGGGGCAGCACAGATACGCAGTATTTT. Protein: CASSQGLAGGSTDTQYF.

Relative to its sample, this clonotype is medium-sized (0.01 to 0.1%). The chain recombines TRBV20-1 with TRBJ1-6; D unclear. The CDR3 runs 12 residues. V lost 2 bases, J lost 6 bases, and 5 bases lay in between. Germline CDR1 reads DFQATT; CDR2 reads SNEGSKA (reference sequence). The CDR3: CSARILNSPLHF. Here the CDR3 DNA reads TGCAGTGCTAGAATTCTTAATTCACCCCTCCACTTT.

Many counts were recorded for this clonotype. The chain employs TRBV27 and TRBJ1-5; D is uncertain. This CDR3 region has 13 residues. CDR1 is MNHEY, CDR2 SMNVEV, per germline (reference sequence). Trimming removed 6 bases from V and 0 bases from J, with 6 bases in between. The CDR3 loop reads CASSLSSNQPQHF. The CDR3 region has the DNA TGTGCCAGCAGCCTTTCTAGCAATCAGCCCCAGCATTTT.

This clonotype was counted ten times or more. The chain joins TRBV29-1 to TRBJ2-1; 7 bases line up with TRBD1. Germline values: CDR1 SQVTM, CDR2 ANQGSEA. The V gene end was trimmed by 4 bases and the J gene end by 9 bases; junction bases not matched to a gene: 6. The CDR3 length is 12 residues. The CDR3 sequence: CSVARQGVEQFF. The DNA of the CDR3 is TGCAGCGTTGCGCGACAGGGCGTTGAGCAGTTCTTC.

This clonotype was found many times. The chain employs TRBV27 and TRBJ2-1; 9 nucleotides align to TRBD2. The junction had 11 bases not matched to a gene; V was cut back by 6 bases and J by 8 bases. The CDR3 loop spans 15 amino acids. The V gene's germline CDR1 is MNHEY and CDR2 SMNVEV (reference sequence). CDR3 in amino acids: CASSTTGLAYDEQFF. The CDR3 nucleotides are TGTGCCAGCAGCACTACGGGACTAGCCTATGATGAGCAGTTCTTC.

This clonotype was recorded at least ten times. The chain uses TRBV7-2 and TRBJ2-5; 9 bases map to TRBD2. Looked up from germline, CDR1 is SGHTA and CDR2 is FQGNSA. The ends lost 8 bases at V and 4 bases at J; junction bases unmatched: 17. This CDR3 contains 17 residues. CDR3: CASGVEAGGLVGETQYF. The CDR3 region has the DNA TGTGCCAGCGGGGTAGAAGCGGGGGGCCTGGTTGGAGAGACCCAGTACTTC.